The present entry profiles one TCR beta chain with its context. This sample stems from a study of tumor-infiltrating lymphocytes in localized non-small cell lung cancer. Repertoires were generated with immunoSEQ multiplex PCR, while TCRdb's copy carries only in-frame clones and drops some. The data show several thousand clones, with around 70% seen just once and over 25% held by the top ten. There are 13 residues in the CDR3. Germline values: CDR1 SGHNT, CDR2 YENEEA. The V and J ends lost 10 bases and 0 bases respectively, with 12 bases between them. This receptor was obtained from a human donor with non-small cell lung cancer. Sequencing input: lung tumor tissue. This chain uses TRBV11-3 with TRBJ1-1; D perhaps matches TRBD1 (6 bases). CDR3 protein: CATSTGMNTEAFF. CDR3 sequence (DNA): TGTGCCACTTCGACAGGTATGAACACTGAAGCTTTCTTT.